This passage covers 19 T cell receptor beta chains from one sample sequenced in a study of T cell repertoires in cytomegalovirus infection. TCRdb recomputed calls from the reads with MiXCR, one row per CDR3 protein. Among some 480,000 distinct CDR3 sequences listed, about 33% were seen once. Their recognized antigens are unknown. The source material was cultured PBMCs, sampled from culture after CMV antigen stimulation. The receptors come from a human donor in good health (CMV status not recorded). Some clones in this sample may be carry-over from other donors' samples.

This clonotype was found a few times. The rearrangement joins TRBV6-2 or TRBV6-3 to TRBJ2-4; possibly TRBD2 for D (5 bases). V shed 5 bases and J shed 5 bases, with 16 bases lying between them. Germline CDR1 reads MNHEY; CDR2 reads SVGEGT. The length of the CDR3 is 15 residues. The CDR3 loop is CASSPPLEVENIQYF. In DNA form, the CDR3 reads TGTGCCAGCAGTCCCCCTCTGGAGGTCGAAAACATTCAGTACTTC.

This clonotype has more than one count but fewer than ten. CDR3 nucleotide sequence: TGTGCCAGCAGCTTAGAGGGATGGCCTAGCGGGCGAAACATTCAGTACTTC. Protein: CASSLEGWPSGRNIQYF. The chain is built from TRBV7-2 and TRBJ2-4, with 8 bases matching TRBD2. V gave up 1 base and J gave up 6 bases; unmatched junction bases: 11. CDR3 length: 17 residues. Per the germline V gene, CDR1 is SGHTA and CDR2 is FQGNSA.

The gene calls are TRBV5-6 and TRBJ2-5, with a weak D call TRBD1 (5 bases). Trimming pared 2 bases from V and 0 bases from J, leaving 17 bases between. CDR1 is SGHDT, CDR2 YYEEEE, per germline. The length of the CDR3 is 17 residues. The CDR3 protein is CASSFGSWTSYQETQYF. The CDR3 DNA sequence: TGTGCCAGCAGCTTTGGTTCCTGGACATCCTACCAAGAGACCCAGTACTTC.

This clonotype has a handful of counts. The chain couples TRBV18 to TRBJ2-1, with 8 bases matching TRBD1. Losses at the gene ends were 3 bases for V and 9 bases for J; bases not matched to a gene: 1. Germline lookup yields CDR1 KGHSH and CDR2 LQKENI. There are 12 residues in the CDR3. In DNA, the CDR3 is TGTGCCAGCTCACCGCAGGGGGCTGAGCAGTTCTTC. It codes for CASSPQGAEQFF. The complete variable domain, with remaining parts taken from reference TRBV18 and TRBJ2-1, reads NAGVMQNPRHLVRRRGQEARLRCSPMKGHSHVYWYRQLPEEGLKFMVYLQKENIIDESGMPKERFSAEFPKEGPSILRIQQVVRGDSAAYFCASSPQGAEQFFGPGTRLTVL.

The J gene is TRBJ1-1, the V gene TRBV19; 10 bases line up with TRBD1. Unmatched junction bases numbered 8, after V lost 6 bases and J lost 10 bases. The CDR3 is 13 amino acids. The germline CDR1 and CDR2 sequences are LNHDA and SQIVND (reference sequence). DNA of the CDR3: TGTGCCAGTAGCCCTGACAGGGGGCTGGGAGCTTTCTTT. Encoded protein: CASSPDRGLGAFF.

This clonotype occurred a few times. This sequence joins TRBV25-1 and TRBJ2-7; D gene uncertain. The CDR3 totals 14 residues. CDR1 MGHDK and CDR2 SYGVNS come from the germline V gene. V was trimmed by 1 base and J by 5 bases, leaving 12 bases between them. CDR3 loop: CASSEWEVGDEQYF. CDR3 in DNA: TGTGCCAGCAGTGAATGGGAAGTTGGGGACGAGCAGTACTTC.

The table lists this clonotype with many counts. The chain carries TRBV7-2 and TRBJ1-2; possibly TRBD1 for D (6 bases). The CDR3 runs to 16 residues. Germline V gene lookup returns CDR1 SGHTA and CDR2 FQGNSA. V dropped 2 bases and J dropped 2 bases, with 15 bases sitting between them. This chain's CDR3 is CASSLFFLGQNYGYTF. For the CDR3, the DNA is TGTGCCAGCAGCTTATTCTTTCTCGGACAGAACTATGGCTACACCTTC.

This clonotype has only a few counts. The CDR3 protein is CASSPPTRIYNEQFF. The CDR3 region has the DNA TGTGCCAGCAGTCCCCCGACACGAATTTACAATGAGCAGTTCTTC. The rearrangement uses TRBV27 and TRBJ2-1, with D unresolved. The germline gives CDR1 MNHEY, CDR2 SMNVEV (reference sequence). CDR3 length: 15 amino acids. The V and J ends lost 5 bases and 4 bases respectively, with 15 bases between them.

This clonotype was seen a handful of times. The gene calls are TRBV4-1 and TRBJ2-1, with 9 nucleotides matching TRBD1. V gave up 7 bases and J gave up 4 bases; unmatched junction bases: 5. CDR1 is MGHRA and CDR2 is YSYEKL in the germline V gene. The CDR3 spans 14 residues. This chain's CDR3 is CASTGTGLYNEQFF. The CDR3 DNA reads TGCGCCAGCACCGGGACAGGGCTATACAATGAGCAGTTCTTC.

This clonotype has just a few counts. CDR3 sequence: CASSRTSRTEAFF. The CDR3 DNA reads as TGTGCCAGCAGTAGAACGTCTCGCACTGAAGCTTTCTTT. The chain has TRBV6-6 and TRBJ1-1; D remains unclear. The length of the CDR3 is 13 residues. CDR1 is MNHNY, CDR2 SVGAGI, per germline (reference sequence). V gave up 5 bases and J gave up 4 bases, with 11 bases separating them.

This clonotype has only a few counts. The chain couples TRBV11-2 to TRBJ2-7; no clear D. Germline CDR1 SGHAT, CDR2 FQNNGV. This CDR3 contains 14 residues. The ends were cut back, 4 bases at V and 2 bases at J, with 12 bases in the middle. The CDR3 protein is CASSSFAGTYEQYF. The CDR3 DNA reads TGTGCCAGCAGCTCATTTGCAGGAACCTACGAGCAGTACTTC.

The chain links TRBV28 to TRBJ1-2, with 7 bases identical to TRBD1. The V gene end was trimmed by 5 bases and the J gene end by 4 bases; junction bases not matched to a gene: 10. CDR1 and CDR2 (germline): MDHEN, SYDVKM. This CDR3 is built from 15 residues. CDR3 nucleotides: TGTGCCAGCAGTCCTGGACAGGCGGGGGGCTATGGCTACACCTTC. Protein: CASSPGQAGGYGYTF.

J is TRBJ2-6 and V is TRBV5-4; 8 nucleotides line up with TRBD1. The CDR3 runs 18 residues. Germline V gene lookup returns CDR1 SGHNT and CDR2 YYREEE (reference sequence). The V gene end was trimmed by 0 bases and the J gene end by 5 bases; junction bases not matched to a gene: 10. This CDR3 reads CASSLAGGHPDWANVLTF. CDR3 DNA sequence: TGTGCCAGCAGCTTGGCAGGGGGCCACCCCGATTGGGCCAACGTCCTGACTTTC.

The chain combines TRBV7-3 with TRBJ1-1; D is ambiguous. Germline-derived CDR1 and CDR2 are SGHTA and FQGTGA. The CDR3 runs to 14 residues. Trimming removed 1 base from V and 6 bases from J, with 12 bases in between. The CDR3 DNA reads as TGTGCCAGCAGCTTAAATGGTGAAGTGGCTGAAGCTTTCTTT. It specifies CASSLNGEVAEAFF.

The chain links TRBV19 to TRBJ1-6, with D possibly TRBD1 on 5 matching bases. Trimming removed 5 bases from V and 7 bases from J, with 15 bases in between. In germline, CDR1 is LNHDA, CDR2 SQIVND (reference sequence). The CDR3 is 15 amino acids. The CDR3: CASSARPSGNSPLHF. The DNA of the CDR3 is TGTGCCAGTAGTGCGAGACCGTCAGGGAATTCACCCCTCCACTTT.

This chain links TRBV11-2 with TRBJ2-2; 8 bases are a match to TRBD2. Germline CDR1 is SGHAT and CDR2 is FQNNGV. The V gene end was trimmed by 0 bases and the J gene end by 4 bases; junction bases not matched to a gene: 7. The CDR3 spans 17 residues. The CDR3 loop is CASSLDSPGRGTGELFF. DNA for the CDR3: TGTGCCAGCAGCTTAGATTCCCCCGGGAGGGGCACCGGGGAGCTGTTTTTT.

This clonotype occurred a few times. The rearrangement joins TRBV7-9 to TRBJ1-5, with 9 nucleotides matching TRBD1. CDR1 and CDR2 from the germline V gene are SEHNR and FQNEAQ (reference sequence). This CDR3 has 17 residues. After removal of 4 bases from V and 5 bases from J, the junction contained 12 bases not matched to a gene. The CDR3 protein is CASSSGTGPFYDQPQHF. As DNA, the CDR3 is TGTGCCAGCAGCTCCGGGACAGGGCCCTTTTACGATCAGCCCCAGCATTTT.

The V call is TRBV5-5, the J call TRBJ1-1; no clear D gene. The germline V gene encodes CDR1 SGHKS and CDR2 YYEKEE (reference sequence). The CDR3 covers 14 residues. Deletions cut 1 base from V and 1 base from J, with 8 bases between. As DNA, the CDR3 is TGTGCCAGCAGCTTGATAGGGTCGAACACTGAAGCTTTCTTT. Its protein is CASSLIGSNTEAFF.

The genes are TRBV2 and TRBJ1-2; 9 bases are shared with TRBD1. Germline-derived CDR1 and CDR2 are SNHLY and FYNNEI. The CDR3 contains 14 residues. V lost 5 bases and J lost 2; bases outside the gene matches: 3. In nucleotides, the CDR3 is TGTGCCAGCAGTACTGGACAGGGGAACTATGGCTACACCTTC. It is translated as CASSTGQGNYGYTF.